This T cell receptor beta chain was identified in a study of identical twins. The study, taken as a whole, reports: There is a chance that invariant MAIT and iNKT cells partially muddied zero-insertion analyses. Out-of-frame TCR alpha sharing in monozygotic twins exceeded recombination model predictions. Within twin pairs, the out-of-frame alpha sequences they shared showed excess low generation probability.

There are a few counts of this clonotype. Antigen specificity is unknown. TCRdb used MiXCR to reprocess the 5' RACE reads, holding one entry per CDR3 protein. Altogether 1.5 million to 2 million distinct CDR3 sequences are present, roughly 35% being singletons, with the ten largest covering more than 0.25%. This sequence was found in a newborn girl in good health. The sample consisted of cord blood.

CDR3 DNA sequence: TGCAGTGCTAGCGGGGGAACCTACACCGGGGAGCTGTTTTTT. It encodes CSASGGTYTGELFF. The chain links TRBV20-1 to TRBJ2-2, with TRBD2 as a possible D gene (6 bases). Per the germline V gene, CDR1 is DFQATT and CDR2 is SNEGSKA (reference sequence). Trimming stripped 3 bases from V and 3 bases from J, with 11 bases between. This CDR3 comprises 14 residues.